The rows below give T cell receptor beta chains drawn from one sample of a study of cytomegalovirus exposure and HLA in healthy donors. Here immunoSEQ multiplex PCR was the method, and the copy in TCRdb shows in-frame clones only, minus some. The repertoire consists of roughly 130,000 clones, with approximately 57% occurring once and the leading ten covering roughly 1.9%. The specimen was PBMCs. All receptors derive from a male donor in good health and CMV-seronegative. CDR3s include the opening cysteine and the closing phenylalanine or tryptophan. Each record gives: V gene, D gene, J gene, clone size, CDR3 DNA, CDR3 protein. The D gene is left open where the match is weak. Clone size is not always given. Where it is, it says once, few, many or a class for expanded clones.

V gene: TRBV19; D gene: NA; J gene: TRBJ1-5; clone size: many; CDR3 DNA: TGTGCCAGTAGTATATTTCGTTCGGAGGGACGAGGCAATCAGCCCCAGCATTTT; CDR3 protein: CASSIFRSEGRGNQPQHF
V gene: TRBV7-8; D gene: TRBD1; J gene: TRBJ2-3; clone size: NA; CDR3 DNA: TGTGCCAGCAGCTTCTACCGGGACAGGAGCACAGATACGCAGTATTTT; CDR3 protein: CASSFYRDRSTDTQYF
V gene: TRBV5-6; D gene: NA; J gene: TRBJ2-1; clone size: NA; CDR3 DNA: TGTGCCAGCATCCCCCTGGGGGGAAGCTCCTACAATGAGCAGTTCTTC; CDR3 protein: CASIPLGGSSYNEQFF
V gene: TRBV18; D gene: TRBD1; J gene: TRBJ2-3; clone size: once; CDR3 DNA: TGTGCCAGCTCACCGGGACAGGGGATAACAGATACGCAGTATTTT; CDR3 protein: CASSPGQGITDTQYF
V gene: TRBV5-4; D gene: NA; J gene: TRBJ2-5; clone size: few; CDR3 DNA: TGTGCCAGCAGCTTGGCCTATCTGGAGACCCAGTACTTC; CDR3 protein: CASSLAYLETQYF
V gene: TRBV5-1; D gene: TRBD2; J gene: TRBJ2-1; clone size: NA; CDR3 DNA: TGCGCCAGCAGCAGGACTAGCGGGGGGACCCCCTCCTACAATGAGCAGTTCTTC; CDR3 protein: CASSRTSGGTPSYNEQFF
V gene: TRBV29-1; D gene: TRBD1; J gene: TRBJ2-5; clone size: NA; CDR3 DNA: TGCAGCGTGCGACAGGGGCGGGAGACCCAGTACTTC; CDR3 protein: CSVRQGRETQYF
V gene: TRBV30; D gene: TRBD1; J gene: TRBJ1-4; clone size: NA; CDR3 DNA: TGTGCCTGGAACGACAGGGGAGGCGAAAAACTGTTTTTT; CDR3 protein: CAWNDRGGEKLFF
V gene: TRBV6-6; D gene: NA; J gene: TRBJ1-3; clone size: few; CDR3 DNA: TGTGCCAGCAGCCGCAGACTCTCCTCTGGAAACACCATATATTTT; CDR3 protein: CASSRRLSSGNTIYF
V gene: TRBV5-1; D gene: TRBD2; J gene: TRBJ2-3; clone size: NA; CDR3 DNA: TGCGCCAGCAGCTTAACCGGACTAGATGGCACAGATACGCAGTATTTT; CDR3 protein: CASSLTGLDGTDTQYF
V gene: TRBV2; D gene: TRBD1; J gene: TRBJ1-2; clone size: NA; CDR3 DNA: TGTGCCAGCAGTCGAATAGGGGGCGCCGGCTATGGCTACACCTTC; CDR3 protein: CASSRIGGAGYGYTF
V gene: TRBV29-1; D gene: NA; J gene: TRBJ1-1; clone size: NA; CDR3 DNA: TGCAGCGTTGCCTATCGGGGTAACACTGAAGCTTTCTTT; CDR3 protein: CSVAYRGNTEAFF
V gene: TRBV2; D gene: TRBD1; J gene: TRBJ1-4; clone size: few; CDR3 DNA: TGTGCCAGCAGTGAGGGGGACAGGAGGGAAAAACTGTTTTTT; CDR3 protein: CASSEGDRREKLFF
V gene: TRBV7-9; D gene: TRBD1; J gene: TRBJ1-5; clone size: NA; CDR3 DNA: TGTGCCAGCAGCTTCGGACAGGGGGTTAATCAGCCCCAGCATTTT; CDR3 protein: CASSFGQGVNQPQHF
V gene: TRBV10-3; D gene: NA; J gene: TRBJ2-1; clone size: NA; CDR3 DNA: TGTGCCGTGTCAAGGGAGCTCTCCTACAATGAGCAGTTCTTC; CDR3 protein: CAVSRELSYNEQFF
V gene: TRBV27; D gene: TRBD1; J gene: TRBJ2-3; clone size: few; CDR3 DNA: TGTGCCAGCAGTTGGTTAGGGGGCCCCGGCACAGATACGCAGTATTTT; CDR3 protein: CASSWLGGPGTDTQYF
V gene: TRBV4-2; D gene: TRBD1; J gene: TRBJ2-7; clone size: once; CDR3 DNA: TGTGCCAGCAGCCAAGTGGGACAGGGCCAAACTCACGAGCAGTACTTC; CDR3 protein: CASSQVGQGQTHEQYF
V gene: TRBV19; D gene: NA; J gene: TRBJ1-6; clone size: NA; CDR3 DNA: TGTGCCAGTAGTCAGGGAGGTTATTCACCCCTCCACTTT; CDR3 protein: CASSQGGYSPLHF
V gene: TRBV4-1; D gene: TRBD2; J gene: TRBJ2-1; clone size: few; CDR3 DNA: TGCGCCAGCAGCCAAGGGGGTAGCGGGGGGGCCTGGGGTGAGCAGTTCTTC; CDR3 protein: CASSQGGSGGAWGEQFF
V gene: TRBV5-6; D gene: TRBD1; J gene: TRBJ2-7; clone size: few; CDR3 DNA: TGTGCCAGCAGCCCGGATACAGGGGGCTCCTACGAGCAGTACTTC; CDR3 protein: CASSPDTGGSYEQYF
V gene: TRBV12-5; D gene: NA; J gene: TRBJ2-3; clone size: NA; CDR3 DNA: TGTGCTAGTGGCTTACCCGAAGGGGGAGATACGCAGTATTTT; CDR3 protein: CASGLPEGGDTQYF
V gene: TRBV5-1; D gene: TRBD2; J gene: TRBJ2-2; clone size: few; CDR3 DNA: TGCGCCAGCAGCTTGGTAGGACTAGCATCCGGGGAGCTGTTTTTT; CDR3 protein: CASSLVGLASGELFF
V gene: TRBV5-4; D gene: TRBD2; J gene: TRBJ2-5; clone size: NA; CDR3 DNA: TGTGCCAGCAGCTCCCTAGCGGGGGGCCCACAAGAGACCCAGTACTTC; CDR3 protein: CASSSLAGGPQETQYF
V gene: TRBV6-5; D gene: NA; J gene: TRBJ2-7; clone size: NA; CDR3 DNA: TGTGCCAGCAGCTACCGGATGTTGGGGCCCGACGAGCAGTACTTC; CDR3 protein: CASSYRMLGPDEQYF
V gene: TRBV12-1; D gene: NA; J gene: TRBJ1-1; clone size: NA; CDR3 DNA: NA; CDR3 protein: CASSWGTGASYTEAFF
V gene: TRBV28; D gene: TRBD1; J gene: TRBJ2-3; clone size: few; CDR3 DNA: TGTGCCAGCAGATCTGGACAGGGAAACACAGATACGCAGTATTTT; CDR3 protein: CASRSGQGNTDTQYF
V gene: TRBV19; D gene: NA; J gene: TRBJ1-4; clone size: NA; CDR3 DNA: TGTGCCAGTAGTCAGGGCAGCGCTAATGAAAAACTGTTTTTT; CDR3 protein: CASSQGSANEKLFF
V gene: TRBV5-8; D gene: NA; J gene: TRBJ1-2; clone size: NA; CDR3 DNA: TGTGCCAGCAGCTTTTTGGGGGGGCAGTCCTACGCGATTAACTATGGCTACACCTTC; CDR3 protein: CASSFLGGQSYAINYGYTF
V gene: TRBV5-4; D gene: NA; J gene: TRBJ1-1; clone size: NA; CDR3 DNA: TGTGCCAGCAGCTTGGGGGGGGTTCGGCGAGTGGACACTGAAGCTTTCTTT; CDR3 protein: CASSLGGVRRVDTEAFF
V gene: TRBV6-1; D gene: TRBD1; J gene: TRBJ2-7; clone size: NA; CDR3 DNA: TGTGCCAGCAGGCAGTGGACAGGGAGCTCCTACGAGCAGTACTTC; CDR3 protein: CASRQWTGSSYEQYF
V gene: TRBV6-1; D gene: NA; J gene: TRBJ1-6; clone size: NA; CDR3 DNA: TGTGCCAGCAGTGTCACCCAGTCACCCCTCCACTTT; CDR3 protein: CASSVTQSPLHF
V gene: TRBV19; D gene: TRBD1; J gene: TRBJ2-1; clone size: few; CDR3 DNA: TGTGCCAGTAGTATCGGGACAGGTCCCCACAATGAGCAGTTCTTC; CDR3 protein: CASSIGTGPHNEQFF
V gene: TRBV2; D gene: NA; J gene: TRBJ1-1; clone size: few; CDR3 DNA: TGTGCCAGCAGTCCTGCGGTTTTAGCTTTCTTT; CDR3 protein: CASSPAVLAFF
V gene: TRBV2; D gene: NA; J gene: TRBJ2-7; clone size: few; CDR3 DNA: TGTGCCAGCACTCAACTAGCCAGTCCAACCTACGAGCAGTACTTC; CDR3 protein: CASTQLASPTYEQYF
V gene: TRBV6-1; D gene: NA; J gene: TRBJ2-6; clone size: NA; CDR3 DNA: TGTGCCAGCAGTGAAGGTCCAGGGTCTGGGGCCAACGTCCTGACTTTC; CDR3 protein: CASSEGPGSGANVLTF
V gene: TRBV6-6; D gene: TRBD2; J gene: TRBJ2-5; clone size: NA; CDR3 DNA: TGTGCCAGCAACTACGGGGGGGAAGAGACCCAGTACTTC; CDR3 protein: CASNYGGEETQYF
V gene: TRBV7-6; D gene: TRBD2; J gene: TRBJ2-5; clone size: NA; CDR3 DNA: TGTGCCAGCAGCTTAGCAACGGGGGCGGGGGGGGAGACCCAGTACTTC; CDR3 protein: CASSLATGAGGETQYF
V gene: TRBV7-6; D gene: TRBD2; J gene: TRBJ2-7; clone size: NA; CDR3 DNA: TGTGCCAGCAGCTTAGAGGGACTAACTTCGGGGCAGTACTTC; CDR3 protein: CASSLEGLTSGQYF
V gene: TRBV5-4; D gene: TRBD1; J gene: TRBJ2-3; clone size: NA; CDR3 DNA: TGTGCCAGCAGCTTGGGACAGGGGGCATCCGATACGCAGTATTTT; CDR3 protein: CASSLGQGASDTQYF
V gene: TRBV5-5; D gene: TRBD1; J gene: TRBJ2-2; clone size: NA; CDR3 DNA: TGTGCCAGCAGCCGGGACAGGGGCACCGGGGAGCTGTTTTTT; CDR3 protein: CASSRDRGTGELFF
V gene: TRBV19; D gene: NA; J gene: TRBJ1-2; clone size: NA; CDR3 DNA: TGTGCCAGTGCGTGGGCTCGTGACTATGGCTACACCTTC; CDR3 protein: CASAWARDYGYTF
V gene: TRBV7-2; D gene: TRBD1; J gene: TRBJ2-5; clone size: NA; CDR3 DNA: TGTGCCAGCAGCCCCGGACAGGGGTTAGAGACCCAGTACTTC; CDR3 protein: CASSPGQGLETQYF
V gene: TRBV9; D gene: NA; J gene: TRBJ1-2; clone size: NA; CDR3 DNA: TGTGCCAGCAGCGCATCAGGGCGATACTATGGCTACACCTTC; CDR3 protein: CASSASGRYYGYTF
V gene: TRBV6-5; D gene: NA; J gene: TRBJ2-7; clone size: once; CDR3 DNA: TGTGCCAGCAGAGCCGGGTACGAGCAGTACTTC; CDR3 protein: CASRAGYEQYF
V gene: TRBV27; D gene: NA; J gene: TRBJ2-3; clone size: NA; CDR3 DNA: TGTGCCAGCAGTTCATGGAGAACAGATACGCAGTATTTT; CDR3 protein: CASSSWRTDTQYF
V gene: TRBV5-5; D gene: NA; J gene: TRBJ1-1; clone size: NA; CDR3 DNA: TGTGCCAGCAGCTTGGGGCAGGGGATGGCCGAAGCTTTCTTT; CDR3 protein: CASSLGQGMAEAFF
V gene: TRBV6-7; D gene: NA; J gene: TRBJ1-5; clone size: NA; CDR3 DNA: TGTGCCAGCAGTTATTTTTCCCGGACAGCTAATAGCAATCAGCCCCAGCATTTT; CDR3 protein: CASSYFSRTANSNQPQHF